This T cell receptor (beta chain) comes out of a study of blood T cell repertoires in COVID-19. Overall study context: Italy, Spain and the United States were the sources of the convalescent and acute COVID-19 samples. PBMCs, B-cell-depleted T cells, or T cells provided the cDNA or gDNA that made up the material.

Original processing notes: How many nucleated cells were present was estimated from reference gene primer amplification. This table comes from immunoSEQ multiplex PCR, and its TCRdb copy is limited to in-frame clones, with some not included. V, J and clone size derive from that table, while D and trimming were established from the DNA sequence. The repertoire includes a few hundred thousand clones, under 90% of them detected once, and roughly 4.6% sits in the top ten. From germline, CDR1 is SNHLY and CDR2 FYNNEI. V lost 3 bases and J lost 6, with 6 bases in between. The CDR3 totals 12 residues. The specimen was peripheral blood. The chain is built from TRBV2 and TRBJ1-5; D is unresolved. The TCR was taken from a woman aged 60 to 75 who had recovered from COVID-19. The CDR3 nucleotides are TGTGCCAGCAGTGACGAGGCTCAGCCCCAGCATTTT. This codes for CASSDEAQPQHF.